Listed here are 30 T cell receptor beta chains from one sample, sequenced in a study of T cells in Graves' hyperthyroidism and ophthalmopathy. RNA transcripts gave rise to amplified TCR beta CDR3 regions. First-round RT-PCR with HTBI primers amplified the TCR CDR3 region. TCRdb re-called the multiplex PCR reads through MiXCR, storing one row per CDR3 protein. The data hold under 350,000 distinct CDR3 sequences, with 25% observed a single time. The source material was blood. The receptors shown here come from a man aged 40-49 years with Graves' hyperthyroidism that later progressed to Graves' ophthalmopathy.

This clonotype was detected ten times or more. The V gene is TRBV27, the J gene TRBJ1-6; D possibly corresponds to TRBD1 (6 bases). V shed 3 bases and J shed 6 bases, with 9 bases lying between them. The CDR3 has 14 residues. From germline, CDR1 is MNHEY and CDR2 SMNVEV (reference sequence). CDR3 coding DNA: TGTGCCAGCAGTTTTCGCAGGGGTAATTCACCCCTCCACTTT. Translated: CASSFRRGNSPLHF.

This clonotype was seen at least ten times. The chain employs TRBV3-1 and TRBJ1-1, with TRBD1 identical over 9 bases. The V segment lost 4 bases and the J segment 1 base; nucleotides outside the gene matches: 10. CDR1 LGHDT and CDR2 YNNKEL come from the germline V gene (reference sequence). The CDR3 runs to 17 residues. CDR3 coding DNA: TGTGCCAGCAGCCGCAAAGGACAGGGGAGGGGGAACACTGAAGCTTTCTTT. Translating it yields CASSRKGQGRGNTEAFF.

The CDR3 DNA reads TGCAGCGTTGAAGTGGGACCGGGACTAGCGGGAGAGACCCAGTACTTC. It codes for CSVEVGPGLAGETQYF. This chain connects TRBV29-1 to TRBJ2-5; the match to TRBD2 covers 12 bases. Germline V gene lookup returns CDR1 SQVTM and CDR2 ANQGSEA. V lost 1 base, J lost 4 bases, and 7 bases stayed unmatched. CDR3 size: 16 residues.

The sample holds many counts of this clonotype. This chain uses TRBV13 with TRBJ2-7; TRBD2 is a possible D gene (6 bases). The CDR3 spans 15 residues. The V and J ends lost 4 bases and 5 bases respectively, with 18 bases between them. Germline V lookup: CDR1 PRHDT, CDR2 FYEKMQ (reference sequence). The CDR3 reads CASSSRGTWNDEQYF. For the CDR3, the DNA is TGTGCCAGCAGCTCCCGCGGGACTTGGAACGACGAGCAGTACTTC. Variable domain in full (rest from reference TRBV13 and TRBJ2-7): AAGVIQSPRHLIKEKRETATLKCYPIPRHDTVYWYQQGPGQDPQFLISFYEKMQSDKGSIPDRFSAQQFSDYHSELNMSSLELGDSALYFCASSSRGTWNDEQYFGPGTRLTVT.

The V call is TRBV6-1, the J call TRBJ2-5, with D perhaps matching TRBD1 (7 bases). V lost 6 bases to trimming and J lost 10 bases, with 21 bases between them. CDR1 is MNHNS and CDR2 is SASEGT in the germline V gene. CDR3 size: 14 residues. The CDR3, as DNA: TGTGCCAGCAGGGGGACAGAGACCTCGGGGGACCAGTACTTC. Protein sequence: CASRGTETSGDQYF.

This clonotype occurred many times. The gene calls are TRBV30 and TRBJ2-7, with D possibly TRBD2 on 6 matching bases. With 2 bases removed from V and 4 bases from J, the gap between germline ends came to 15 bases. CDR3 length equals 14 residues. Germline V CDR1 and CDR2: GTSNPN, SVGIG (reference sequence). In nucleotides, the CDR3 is TGTGCCTGGAGTCTGGGACTTCAAGGGTACGAGCAGTACTTC. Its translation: CAWSLGLQGYEQYF. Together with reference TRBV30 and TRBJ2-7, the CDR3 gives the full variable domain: SQTIHQWPATLVQPVGSPLSLECTVEGTSNPNLYWYRQAAGRGLQLLFYSVGIGQISSEVPQNLSASRPQDRQFILSSKKLLLSDSGFYLCAWSLGLQGYEQYFGPGTRLTVT.

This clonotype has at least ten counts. The CDR3: CATSNRLALNTGELFF. The CDR3 coding sequence is TGTGCCACCAGCAACAGACTAGCACTCAACACCGGGGAGCTGTTTTTT. This chain joins TRBV15 and TRBJ2-2; 7 bases align to TRBD2. Unmatched junction bases numbered 7, after V lost 4 bases and J lost 2 bases. Germline V CDR1 and CDR2: LNHNV, YYDKDF (reference sequence). CDR3 length: 16 residues.

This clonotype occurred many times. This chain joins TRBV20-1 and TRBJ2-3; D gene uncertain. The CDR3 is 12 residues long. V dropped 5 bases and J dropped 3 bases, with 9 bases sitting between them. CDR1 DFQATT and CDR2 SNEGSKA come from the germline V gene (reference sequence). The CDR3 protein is CSALILTDTQYF. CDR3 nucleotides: TGCAGTGCTCTGATTCTGACAGATACGCAGTATTTT.

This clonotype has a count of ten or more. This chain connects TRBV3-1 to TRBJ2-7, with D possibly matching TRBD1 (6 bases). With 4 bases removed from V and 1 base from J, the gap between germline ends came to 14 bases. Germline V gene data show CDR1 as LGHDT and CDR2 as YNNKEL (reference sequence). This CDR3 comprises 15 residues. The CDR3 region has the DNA TGTGCCAGCAGCCTTCGGGCCCAGGGGTCCTACGAGCAGTACTTC. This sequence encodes CASSLRAQGSYEQYF.

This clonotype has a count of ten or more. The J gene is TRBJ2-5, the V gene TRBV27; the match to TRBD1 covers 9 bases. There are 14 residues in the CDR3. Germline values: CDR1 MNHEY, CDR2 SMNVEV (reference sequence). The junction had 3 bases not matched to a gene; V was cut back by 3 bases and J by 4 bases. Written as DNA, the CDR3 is TGTGCCAGCAGTTTGACAGGGGGTCCAGAGACCCAGTACTTC. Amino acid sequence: CASSLTGGPETQYF.

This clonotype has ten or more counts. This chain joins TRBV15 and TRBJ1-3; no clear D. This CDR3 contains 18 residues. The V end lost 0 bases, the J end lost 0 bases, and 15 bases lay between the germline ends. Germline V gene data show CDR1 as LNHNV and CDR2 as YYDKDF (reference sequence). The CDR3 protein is CATSREGRQASSGNTIYF. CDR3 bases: TGTGCCACCAGCAGAGAGGGTCGTCAGGCCAGCTCTGGAAACACCATATATTTT. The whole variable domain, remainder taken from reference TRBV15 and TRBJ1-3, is DAMVIQNPRYQVTQFGKPVTLSCSQTLNHNVMYWYQQKSSQAPKLLFHYYDKDFNNEADTPDNFQSRRPNTSFCFLDIRSPGLGDTAMYLCATSREGRQASSGNTIYFGEGSWLTVV.

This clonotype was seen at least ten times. For the CDR3, the DNA is TGTGCCAGCAGTGAATCCAGATGGCAGGAGTTTTATGGCTACACCTTC. Encoded protein: CASSESRWQEFYGYTF. The chain has TRBV2 and TRBJ1-2; unclear D gene. The CDR3 sequence is 16 residues long. Trimming stripped 2 bases from V and 5 bases from J, with 18 bases between. CDR1 and CDR2 from the germline V gene are SNHLY and FYNNEI.

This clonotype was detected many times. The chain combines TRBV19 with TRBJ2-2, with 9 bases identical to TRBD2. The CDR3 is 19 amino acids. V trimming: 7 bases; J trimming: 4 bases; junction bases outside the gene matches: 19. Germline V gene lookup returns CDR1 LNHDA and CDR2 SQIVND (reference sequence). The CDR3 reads CASTPRSAGGPRGTGELFF. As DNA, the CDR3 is TGTGCCAGTACCCCCCGTTCGGCGGGAGGGCCTCGGGGCACCGGGGAGCTGTTTTTT.

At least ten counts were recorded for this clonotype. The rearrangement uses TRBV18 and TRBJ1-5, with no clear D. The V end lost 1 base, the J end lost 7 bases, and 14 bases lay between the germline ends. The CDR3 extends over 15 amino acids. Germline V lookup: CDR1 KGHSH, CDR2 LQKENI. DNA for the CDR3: TGTGCCAGCTCACCACAAGAGGGAGTCGGGCAGCCCCAGCATTTT. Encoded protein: CASSPQEGVGQPQHF.

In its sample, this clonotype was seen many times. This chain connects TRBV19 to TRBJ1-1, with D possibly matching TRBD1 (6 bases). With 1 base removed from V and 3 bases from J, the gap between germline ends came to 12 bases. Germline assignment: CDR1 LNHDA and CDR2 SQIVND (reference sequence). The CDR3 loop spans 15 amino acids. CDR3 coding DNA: TGTGCCAGTAGTATAGTGCCCAGGGGCCACACTGAAGCTTTCTTT. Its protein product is CASSIVPRGHTEAFF.

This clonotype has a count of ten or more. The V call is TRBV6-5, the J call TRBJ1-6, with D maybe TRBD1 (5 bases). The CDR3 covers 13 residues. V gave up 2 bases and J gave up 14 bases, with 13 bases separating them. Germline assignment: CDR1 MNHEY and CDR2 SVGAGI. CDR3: CASSYGPGQALHF. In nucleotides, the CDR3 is TGTGCCAGCAGTTACGGGCCGGGGCAAGCCCTCCACTTT.

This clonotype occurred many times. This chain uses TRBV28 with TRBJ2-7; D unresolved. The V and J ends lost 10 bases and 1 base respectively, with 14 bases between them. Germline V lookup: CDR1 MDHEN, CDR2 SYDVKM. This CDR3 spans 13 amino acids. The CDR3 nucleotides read TGTGCCACCGGAACAGAAATATCCTACGAGCAGTACTTC. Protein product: CATGTEISYEQYF. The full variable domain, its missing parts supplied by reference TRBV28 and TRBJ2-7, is DVKVTQSSRYLVKRTGEKVFLECVQDMDHENMFWYRQDPGLGLRLIYFSYDVKMKEKGDIPEGYSVSREKKERFSLILESASTNQTSMYLCATGTEISYEQYFGPGTRLTVT.

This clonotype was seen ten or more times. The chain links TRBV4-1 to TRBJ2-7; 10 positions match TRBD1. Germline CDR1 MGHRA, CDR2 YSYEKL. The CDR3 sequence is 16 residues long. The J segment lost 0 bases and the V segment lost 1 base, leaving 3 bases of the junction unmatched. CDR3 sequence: CASSQGTGGSSYEQYF. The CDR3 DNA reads TGCGCCAGCAGCCAAGGGACAGGGGGAAGCTCCTACGAGCAGTACTTC.

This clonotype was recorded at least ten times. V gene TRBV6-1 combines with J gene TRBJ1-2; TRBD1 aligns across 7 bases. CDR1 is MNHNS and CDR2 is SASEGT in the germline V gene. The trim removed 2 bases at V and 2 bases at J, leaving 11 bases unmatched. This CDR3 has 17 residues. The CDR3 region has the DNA TGTGCCAGCAGTGAACTCTCAACCAGGGACAGAAACTATGGCTACACCTTC. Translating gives CASSELSTRDRNYGYTF.

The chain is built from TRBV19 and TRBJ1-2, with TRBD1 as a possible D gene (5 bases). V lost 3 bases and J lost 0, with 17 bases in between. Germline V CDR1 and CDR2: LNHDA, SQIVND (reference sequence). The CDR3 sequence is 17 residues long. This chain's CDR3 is CASSIITGATPNYGYTF. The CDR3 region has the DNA TGTGCCAGTAGTATCATCACAGGAGCTACCCCTAACTATGGCTACACCTTC.

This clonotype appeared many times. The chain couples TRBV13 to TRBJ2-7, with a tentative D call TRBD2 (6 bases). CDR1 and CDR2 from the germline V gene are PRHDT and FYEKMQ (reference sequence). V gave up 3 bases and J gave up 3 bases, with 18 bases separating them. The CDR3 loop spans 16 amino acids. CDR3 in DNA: TGTGCCAGCAGCTTCCAGTGGTCAGGACTAAGCTACGAGCAGTACTTC. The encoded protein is CASSFQWSGLSYEQYF.

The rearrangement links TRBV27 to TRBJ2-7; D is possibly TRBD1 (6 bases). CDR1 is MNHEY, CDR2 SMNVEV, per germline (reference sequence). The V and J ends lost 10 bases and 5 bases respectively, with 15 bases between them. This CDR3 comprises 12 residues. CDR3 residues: CATSQGSNEQYF. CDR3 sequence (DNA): TGTGCCACCTCCCAGGGGTCCAACGAGCAGTACTTC.

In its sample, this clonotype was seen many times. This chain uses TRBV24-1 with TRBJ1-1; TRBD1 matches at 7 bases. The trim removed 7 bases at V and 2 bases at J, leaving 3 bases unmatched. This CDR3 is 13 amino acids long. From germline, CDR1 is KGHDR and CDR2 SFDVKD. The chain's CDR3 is CATRDRFNTEAFF. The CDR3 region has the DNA TGTGCCACCAGGGACAGGTTTAACACTGAAGCTTTCTTT.

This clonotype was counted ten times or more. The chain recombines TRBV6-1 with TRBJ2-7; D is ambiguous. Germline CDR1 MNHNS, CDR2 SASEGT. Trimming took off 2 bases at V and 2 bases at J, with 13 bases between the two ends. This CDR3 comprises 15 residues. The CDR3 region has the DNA TGTGCCAGCAGTGAATTCACGGACGGCACCTACGAGCAGTACTTC. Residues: CASSEFTDGTYEQYF.

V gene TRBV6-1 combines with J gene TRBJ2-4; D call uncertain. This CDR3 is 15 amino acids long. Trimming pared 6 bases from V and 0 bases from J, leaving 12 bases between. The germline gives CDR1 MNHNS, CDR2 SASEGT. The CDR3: CASSPGRLAKNIQYF. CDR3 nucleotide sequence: TGTGCCAGCAGCCCAGGACGGCTAGCCAAAAACATTCAGTACTTC.

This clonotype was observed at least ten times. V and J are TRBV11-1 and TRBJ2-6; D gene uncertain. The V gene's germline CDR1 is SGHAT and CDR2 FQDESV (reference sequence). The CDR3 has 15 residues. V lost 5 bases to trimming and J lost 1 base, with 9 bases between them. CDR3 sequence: CASSGQWSGANVLTF. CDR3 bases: TGTGCCAGCAGCGGGCAGTGGTCTGGGGCCAACGTCCTGACTTTC.

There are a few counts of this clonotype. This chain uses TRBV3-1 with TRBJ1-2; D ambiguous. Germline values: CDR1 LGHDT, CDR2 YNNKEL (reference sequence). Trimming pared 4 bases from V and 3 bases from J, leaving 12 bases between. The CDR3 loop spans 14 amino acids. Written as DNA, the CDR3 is TGTGCCAGCAGCCCCTCCCTGGGGTACTATGGCTACACCTTC. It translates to CASSPSLGYYGYTF.

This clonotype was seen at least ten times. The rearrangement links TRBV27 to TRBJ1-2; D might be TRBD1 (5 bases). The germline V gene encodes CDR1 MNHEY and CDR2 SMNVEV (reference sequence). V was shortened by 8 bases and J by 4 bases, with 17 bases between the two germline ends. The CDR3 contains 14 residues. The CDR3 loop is CASAAQGGAYGYTF. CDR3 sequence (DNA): TGTGCCAGCGCAGCGCAGGGCGGGGCCTATGGCTACACCTTC.

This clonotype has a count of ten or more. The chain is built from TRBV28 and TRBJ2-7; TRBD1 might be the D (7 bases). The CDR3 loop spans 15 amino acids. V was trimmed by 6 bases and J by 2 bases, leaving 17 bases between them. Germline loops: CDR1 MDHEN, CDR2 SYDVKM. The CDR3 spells CASRIQGGRAYEQYF. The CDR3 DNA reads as TGTGCCAGCAGGATTCAGGGGGGCCGAGCCTACGAGCAGTACTTC.

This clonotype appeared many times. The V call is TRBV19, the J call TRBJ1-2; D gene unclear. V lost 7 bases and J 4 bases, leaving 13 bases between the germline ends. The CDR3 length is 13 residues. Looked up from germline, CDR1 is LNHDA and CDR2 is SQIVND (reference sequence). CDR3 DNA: TGTGCCAGTACTCCTGGCCGCATCTATGGCTACACCTTC. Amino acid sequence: CASTPGRIYGYTF.